This T cell receptor beta chain was sequenced during a study of T cells in Graves' hyperthyroidism and ophthalmopathy. As for the study in general: Peripheral blood was taken when the disease was first diagnosed, before any treatment began.

This clonotype has a count of ten or more. The CDR3 contains 13 residues. Germline V gene lookup returns CDR1 MNHNS and CDR2 SASEGT. The ends lost 5 bases at V and 4 bases at J; junction bases unmatched: 4. RNA transcripts served as the template for amplifying TCR beta CDR3 regions. The HTBI primer set served for first-round RT-PCR of the TCR CDR3. TCRdb independently ran MiXCR on the multiplex PCR reads; one entry per CDR3 protein. Among roughly 170,000 distinct CDR3 sequences listed, about 18% were seen once. Patients counted as stable if ophthalmopathy did not develop within 18 months. The patients, who ranged from 18 to 65 in age, presented with newly diagnosed hyperthyroidism lasting under 2 months. Diagnoses used clinical symptoms, serum thyroxine and TRAb, thyroid ultrasound and orbital computed tomography.

Sample: blood. This TCR came from a woman aged 45 to 65 with Graves' hyperthyroidism. This chain joins TRBV6-1 and TRBJ1-1; 7 nucleotides align to TRBD1. CDR3 sequence (DNA): TGTGCCAGCAGTTCACAGGGGTTCACTGAAGCTTTCTTT. Encoded protein: CASSSQGFTEAFF.